A single sample is the source of the 26 T cell receptor beta chains below, sequenced in a study of cytotoxic CD8 clonotypes in ibrutinib-treated CLL. Sequencing used immunoSEQ multiplex PCR; TCRdb keeps in-frame clones, though not all of them. The data contain tens of thousands of clones, around nine tenths of them singletons. The source material was PBMCs, sampled after 12 months of ibrutinib treatment. Every receptor here comes from a human donor with chronic lymphocytic leukemia.

The CDR3 DNA is TGCGCCAGCAGCGGGACAGGGTCAGAGACCCAGTACTTC. This codes for CASSGTGSETQYF. The chain is built from TRBV5-1 and TRBJ2-5, with 9 bases fitting TRBD1. This CDR3 is 13 amino acids long. Germline V gives CDR1 SGHRS, CDR2 YFSETQ. V lost 4 bases, J lost 4 bases, and 2 bases stayed unmatched. The variable domain in full, with the rest retrieved from reference TRBV5-1 and TRBJ2-5, is KAGVTQTPRYLIKTRGQQVTLSCSPISGHRSVSWYQQTPGQGLQFLFEYFSETQRNKGNFPGRFSGRQFSNSRSEMNVSTLELGDSALYLCASSGTGSETQYFGPGTRLLVL.

The chain joins TRBV27 to TRBJ1-4, with a possible D match to TRBD1 (5 bases). This CDR3 comprises 14 residues. Germline loops: CDR1 MNHEY, CDR2 SMNVEV (reference sequence). Deletions cut 8 bases from V and 0 bases from J, with 10 bases between. DNA of the CDR3: TGTGCCAGCGGGGGAATAGCAACTAATGAAAAACTGTTTTTT. Protein: CASGGIATNEKLFF.

This sequence joins TRBV4-2 and TRBJ2-3; maybe TRBD1 (5 bases). CDR3 size: 15 residues. CDR1 is LGHNA and CDR2 is YNFKEQ in the germline V gene. V was pared by 0 bases and J by 5 bases, with 12 bases between. The CDR3 bases are TGTGCCAGCAGCCAAGATGGGGCGAGGCGAGATACGCAGTATTTT. Residues: CASSQDGARRDTQYF.

The chain combines TRBV7-3 with TRBJ2-6, with 7 bases matching TRBD1. V was clipped by 1 base and J by 2 bases; unmatched bases: 8. Germline assignment: CDR1 SGHTA and CDR2 FQGTGA. The CDR3 covers 18 residues. The CDR3 bases are TGTGCCAGCAGCTTAATTAAATCGACAGGGACTGGGGCCAACGTCCTGACTTTC. It yields the protein CASSLIKSTGTGANVLTF. Full variable domain (remainder filled in from reference TRBV7-3 and TRBJ2-6): GAGVSQTPSNKVTEKGKYVELRCDPISGHTALYWYRQSLGQGPEFLIYFQGTGAADDSGLPNDRFFAVRPEGSVSTLKIQRTERGDSAVYLCASSLIKSTGTGANVLTFGAGSRLTVL.

The rearrangement joins TRBV5-1 to TRBJ2-3, with a tentative D call TRBD2 (5 bases). Germline CDR1 reads SGHRS; CDR2 reads YFSETQ. V lost 1 base and J lost 5, with 11 bases in between. The CDR3 spans 14 residues. The CDR3 protein is CASSLRLEGDTQYF. The CDR3 DNA reads TGCGCCAGCAGCTTGCGGCTAGAGGGAGATACGCAGTATTTT.

The V and J genes are TRBV5-5 and TRBJ1-2; no clear D. The CDR3 consists of 14 residues. Germline V gene lookup returns CDR1 SGHKS and CDR2 YYEKEE (reference sequence). Trimming cost V 6 bases and J 5 bases, with 17 bases left between them. This CDR3 is CASKEGLGPYGYTF. The CDR3 nucleotides read TGTGCCAGCAAAGAAGGATTGGGTCCATATGGCTACACCTTC.

The rearrangement uses TRBV5-1 and TRBJ2-1; D remains ambiguous. This CDR3 region has 16 residues. Germline CDR1 and CDR2: SGHRS and YFSETQ. V dropped 0 bases and J dropped 4 bases, with 14 bases sitting between them. The CDR3 bases are TGCGCCAGCAGCTTGGATCCTTCCCTGAGTTACAATGAGCAGTTCTTC. Translating gives CASSLDPSLSYNEQFF. Variable domain in full (rest from reference TRBV5-1 and TRBJ2-1): KAGVTQTPRYLIKTRGQQVTLSCSPISGHRSVSWYQQTPGQGLQFLFEYFSETQRNKGNFPGRFSGRQFSNSRSEMNVSTLELGDSALYLCASSLDPSLSYNEQFFGPGTRLTVL.

V gene TRBV18 combines with J gene TRBJ1-2; tentative D call: TRBD1 (6 bases). Per germline, CDR1 KGHSH and CDR2 LQKENI. CDR3 length: 15 amino acids. Trimming pared 3 bases from V and 0 bases from J, leaving 11 bases between. CDR3 nucleotides: TGTGCCAGCTCACCCCGGGACATACCTAACTATGGCTACACCTTC. Translated: CASSPRDIPNYGYTF. Variable domain in full (rest from reference TRBV18 and TRBJ1-2): NAGVMQNPRHLVRRRGQEARLRCSPMKGHSHVYWYRQLPEEGLKFMVYLQKENIIDESGMPKERFSAEFPKEGPSILRIQQVVRGDSAAYFCASSPRDIPNYGYTFGSGTRLTVV.

The V call is TRBV7-3, the J call TRBJ2-3; D may be TRBD1 (6 bases). The CDR3 has 16 residues. CDR1 is SGHTA and CDR2 is FQGTGA in the germline V gene. Trimming took off 5 bases at V and 0 bases at J, with 15 bases between the two ends. CDR3 protein: CASSLTGQGSTDTQYF. DNA for the CDR3: TGTGCCAGCAGCCTTACCGGGCAGGGGAGCACAGATACGCAGTATTTT. Full variable domain (remainder filled in from reference TRBV7-3 and TRBJ2-3): GAGVSQTPSNKVTEKGKYVELRCDPISGHTALYWYRQSLGQGPEFLIYFQGTGAADDSGLPNDRFFAVRPEGSVSTLKIQRTERGDSAVYLCASSLTGQGSTDTQYFGPGTRLTVL.

The chain employs TRBV7-2 and TRBJ2-7; D unresolved. From germline, CDR1 is SGHTA and CDR2 FQGNSA. V dropped 1 base and J dropped 0 bases, with 10 bases sitting between them. The CDR3 consists of 15 residues. CDR3 DNA sequence: TGTGCCAGCAGCTTAGATGGCAGTTTCTCCTACGAGCAGTACTTC. This codes for CASSLDGSFSYEQYF. Combining the CDR3 with reference TRBV7-2 and TRBJ2-7 gives the whole variable domain GAGVSQSPSNKVTEKGKDVELRCDPISGHTALYWYRQSLGQGLEFLIYFQGNSAPDKSGLPSDRFSAERTGGSVSTLTIQRTQQEDSAVYLCASSLDGSFSYEQYFGPGTRLTVT.

The rearrangement joins TRBV5-5 to TRBJ1-5; the match to TRBD1 covers 7 bases. V dropped 4 bases and J dropped 6; count of bases not matched to a gene: 7. Germline V gives CDR1 SGHKS, CDR2 YYEKEE (reference sequence). The CDR3 loop spans 14 amino acids. The chain's CDR3 is CASSPTDRTQPQHF. Here the CDR3 DNA reads TGTGCCAGCAGCCCAACGGACAGGACTCAGCCCCAGCATTTT. The whole variable domain, remainder taken from reference TRBV5-5 and TRBJ1-5, is DAGVTQSPTHLIKTRGQQVTLRCSPISGHKSVSWYQQVLGQGPQFIFQYYEKEERGRGNFPDRFSARQFPNYSSELNVNALLLGDSALYLCASSPTDRTQPQHFGDGTRLSIL.

The chain links TRBV11-3 to TRBJ2-2; TRBD1 agrees at 8 bases. The CDR3 has 15 residues. Germline CDR1 SGHNT, CDR2 YENEEA. Germline trimming cut 3 bases from V and 4 bases from J; bases unmatched to any gene: 4. The CDR3 spells CASSFQTGVTGELFF. CDR3 DNA: TGTGCCAGCAGCTTTCAGACAGGGGTCACCGGGGAGCTGTTTTTT. The full variable domain, its missing parts supplied by reference TRBV11-3 and TRBJ2-2, is EAGVVQSPRYKIIEKKQPVAFWCNPISGHNTLYWYLQNLGQGPELLIRYENEEAVDDSQLPKDRFSAERLKGVDSTLKIQPAELGDSAVYLCASSFQTGVTGELFFGEGSRLTVL.

This sequence joins TRBV6-6 and TRBJ2-5, with TRBD1 matching over 7 bases. The tail of the sequence fits TRBJ2-7 better, so the J call may be wrong. Germline CDR1 and CDR2: MNHNY and SVGAGI (reference sequence). This CDR3 contains 15 residues. CDR3 region: CASSRPGTVAGEQYF. DNA of the CDR3: TGTGCCAGCAGCCGGCCCGGGACAGTCGCTGGCGAGCAGTACTTC.

This clone was seen once. V usage is TRBV29-1 and J usage is TRBJ1-1; D ambiguous. The CDR3 is 12 residues long. Looked up from germline, CDR1 is SQVTM and CDR2 is ANQGSEA. V dropped 3 bases and J dropped 0 bases, with 5 bases sitting between them. CDR3 in amino acids: CSVDGVNTEAFF. The CDR3 nucleotides read TGCAGCGTTGACGGGGTGAACACTGAAGCTTTCTTT. Full variable domain (remainder filled in from reference TRBV29-1 and TRBJ1-1): SAVISQKPSRDICQRGTSLTIQCQVDSQVTMMFWYRQQPGQSLTLIATANQGSEATYESGFVIDKFPISRPNLTFSTLTVSNMSPEDSSIYLCSVDGVNTEAFFGQGTRLTVV.

This chain uses TRBV6-1 with TRBJ1-2; the D gene is possibly TRBD1 (5 bases). V was trimmed by 3 bases and J by 6 bases, leaving 23 bases between them. Germline V gene sequence: CDR1 MNHNS, CDR2 SASEGT. The CDR3 extends over 17 amino acids. The CDR3 loop is CASSDLAVGRAFDGYTF. The CDR3 DNA follows: TGTGCCAGCAGTGACCTTGCAGTTGGCAGGGCGTTTGATGGCTACACCTTC.

This rearrangement joins TRBV28 to TRBJ1-2; D is undetermined. The CDR3 is 14 residues long. With 10 bases removed from V and 3 bases from J, the gap between germline ends came to 18 bases. The germline V gene has CDR1 MDHEN and CDR2 SYDVKM. CDR3 amino acids: CATLRPGLYYGYTF. CDR3 nucleotide sequence: TGTGCCACCCTTAGGCCGGGTCTCTACTATGGCTACACCTTC.

The chain uses TRBV5-6 and TRBJ1-1; D ambiguous. CDR3 length equals 13 residues. CDR1 and CDR2 from the germline V gene are SGHDT and YYEEEE. Trimming took 1 base from V and 1 from J, leaving 5 bases between them. The CDR3 here is CASSLPGNTEAFF. The CDR3 coding sequence is TGTGCCAGCAGCTTGCCAGGGAACACTGAAGCTTTCTTT.

This clone has just one count. This chain joins TRBV10-1 and TRBJ2-7; TRBD2 might be the D (6 bases). V was pared by 0 bases and J by 5 bases, with 14 bases between. Germline V lookup: CDR1 WNHNN, CDR2 SYGVQD (reference sequence). CDR3 length: 15 amino acids. In nucleotides, the CDR3 is TGCGCCAGCAGTGAGTCGGTGGAGGGCCGGGACGAGCAGTACTTC. It is translated as CASSESVEGRDEQYF.

This chain uses TRBV5-1 with TRBJ2-1; 8 positions match TRBD1. The germline V gene has CDR1 SGHRS and CDR2 YFSETQ. The CDR3 spans 17 residues. V shed 4 bases and J 4 bases; nucleotides not matched to a gene: 13. Here the CDR3 reads CASSEDRVTGFYNEQFF. In DNA form, the CDR3 reads TGCGCCAGCAGCGAGGACAGGGTTACGGGGTTTTACAATGAGCAGTTCTTC.

The gene calls are TRBV4-1 and TRBJ1-6; 7 bases align to TRBD1. Germline CDR1 reads MGHRA; CDR2 reads YSYEKL. The CDR3 consists of 15 residues. V gave up 4 bases and J gave up 7 bases; unmatched junction bases: 7. In DNA form, the CDR3 reads TGCGCCAGCAGCCGGGGGACAGCAGAGAATTCACCCCTCCACTTT. Amino acids: CASSRGTAENSPLHF.

The chain links TRBV7-2 to TRBJ2-1, with D unclear. The ends were cut back, 5 bases at V and 3 bases at J, with 11 bases in the middle. CDR1 is SGHTA, CDR2 FQGNSA, per germline. The CDR3 consists of 14 residues. For the CDR3, the DNA is TGTGCCAGCAGCCCCTATTCCGACTACAATGAGCAGTTCTTC. Its translation is CASSPYSDYNEQFF.

The CDR3 is CASSLAQGANYGYTF. CDR3 coding DNA: TGTGCCAGCAGCTTAGCACAGGGGGCTAACTATGGCTACACCTTC. The gene calls are TRBV7-9 and TRBJ1-2, with 8 nucleotides matching TRBD1. The CDR3 sequence is 15 residues long. CDR1 is SEHNR and CDR2 is FQNEAQ in the germline V gene (reference sequence). The V and J ends lost 0 bases and 0 bases, in that order; junction bases with no gene match: 0.

The rearrangement uses TRBV21-1 and TRBJ2-3. TRBV21-1 corresponds to a pseudogene. The CDR3 sequence is 16 residues long. The CDR3 DNA is TGTGCCAGCAGCGGGGTAGAGAGAATTAGCACAGATACGCAGTATTTT. The encoded protein is CASSGVERISTDTQYF.

V gene TRBV10-3 combines with J gene TRBJ2-2; D assignment may be TRBD1 or TRBD2 (5 bases each). The V and J ends lost 10 bases and 0 bases respectively, with 15 bases between them. Germline V gives CDR1 ENHRY, CDR2 SYGVKD. The CDR3 consists of 15 residues. The CDR3 sequence is CATGAGRTNTGELFF. CDR3 DNA: TGTGCCACTGGGGCAGGGAGAACGAACACCGGGGAGCTGTTTTTT.

This clone was counted a single time. The chain uses TRBV5-4 and TRBJ1-1; D gene uncertain. Germline CDR1 is SGHNT and CDR2 is YYREEE (reference sequence). The CDR3 has 12 residues. Trimming shortened V by 10 bases and J by 3 bases, and 13 bases separated the two germline ends. CDR3 DNA: TGTGCCGGCCAGCAAGAGGACACTGAAGCTTTCTTT. Translation gives CAGQQEDTEAFF.

V and J are TRBV7-3 and TRBJ2-1; 8 positions agree with TRBD2. Germline V gene sequence: CDR1 SGHTA, CDR2 FQGTGA. The CDR3 totals 15 residues. Losses at the gene ends were 6 bases for V and 2 bases for J; bases not matched to a gene: 6. The CDR3 DNA reads as TGTGCCAGCAGTAAGACTAGCGCCACCTACAATGAGCAGTTCTTC. It encodes CASSKTSATYNEQFF.